This T cell receptor beta chain was identified during a study of graft-versus-host responses after intestinal transplantation. Overall study context: Anti-thymocyte globulin served as induction for all recipients, who then took tacrolimus and steroids for roughly 3 years.

Measured with immunoSEQ multiplex PCR; TCRdb has only the in-frame clones, and not every one. This repertoire shows 57,000 or so clones, approximately 89% found once; its top ten account for approximately 2.7%. Germline assignment: CDR1 LNHNV and CDR2 YYDKDF (reference sequence). This CDR3 has 15 residues. Trimming removed 8 bases from V and 3 bases from J, with 20 bases in between. The V gene is TRBV15, the J gene TRBJ2-7; D not resolved. This receptor was taken from a human patient who received an intestinal transplant, so some T cells may come from the graft donor. The sequencing used PBMCs, collected roughly 120 days after intestinal transplantation. CDR3 bases: TGTGCCACCGGGGTGTCTGAGTCCTCCCTCTACGAGCAGTACTTC. Amino acid sequence: CATGVSESSLYEQYF. The full variable domain, in which reference TRBV15 and TRBJ2-7 provide the parts outside the CDR3, is DAMVIQNPRYQVTQFGKPVTLSCSQTLNHNVMYWYQQKSSQAPKLLFHYYDKDFNNEADTPDNFQSRRPNTSFCFLDIRSPGLGDTAMYLCATGVSESSLYEQYFGPGTRLTVT.